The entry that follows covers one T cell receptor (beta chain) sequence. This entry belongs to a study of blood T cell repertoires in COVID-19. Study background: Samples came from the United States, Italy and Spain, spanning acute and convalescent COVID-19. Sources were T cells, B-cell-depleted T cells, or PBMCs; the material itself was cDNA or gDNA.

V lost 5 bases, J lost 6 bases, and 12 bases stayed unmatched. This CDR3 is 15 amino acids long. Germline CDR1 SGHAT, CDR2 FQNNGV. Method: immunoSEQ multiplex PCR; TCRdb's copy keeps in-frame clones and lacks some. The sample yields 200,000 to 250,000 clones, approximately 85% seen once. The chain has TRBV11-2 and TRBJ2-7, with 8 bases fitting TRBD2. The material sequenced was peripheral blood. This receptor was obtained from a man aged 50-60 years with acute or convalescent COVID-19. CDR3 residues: CASSHGGLGLSEQYF. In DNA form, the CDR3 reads TGTGCCAGCAGCCATGGGGGACTAGGCCTCAGCGAGCAGTACTTC.